The 28 T cell receptor beta chains reported below all come from one sample, sequenced in a study of blood T cell repertoires in COVID-19. Clones were read by immunoSEQ multiplex PCR, and TCRdb kept only the in-frame ones, dropping some. The data contain roughly 280,000 clones, about nine tenths of them singletons. Sequenced input: PBMCs or T cells enriched from blood (not recorded which). The origin of the receptors is a woman in her fifties or sixties who had recovered from COVID-19.

This clone has a handful of counts. The V and J genes are TRBV5-1 and TRBJ1-4, with unresolved D. The CDR3 contains 15 residues. V shed 4 bases and J shed 0 bases, with 10 bases lying between them. Germline V lookup: CDR1 SGHRS, CDR2 YFSETQ. The CDR3 loop reads CASSPNSATNEKLFF. The CDR3 coding sequence is TGCGCCAGCAGCCCAAACAGTGCAACTAATGAAAAACTGTTTTTT.

The V gene is TRBV9, the J gene TRBJ1-2, with D possibly TRBD1 on 6 matching bases. Germline loops: CDR1 SGDLS, CDR2 YYNGEE. The V end was cut by 3 bases, the J end by 8 bases, with 20 bases between. The CDR3 covers 15 residues. The CDR3 spells CASSAHGQRAGGYTF. The CDR3 DNA sequence: TGTGCCAGCAGCGCCCACGGACAGCGCGCTGGAGGCTACACCTTC.

This clone was recorded once. V and J are TRBV28 and TRBJ2-7; a weak D match, TRBD1 (5 bases). The CDR3 contains 16 residues. Trimming took off 3 bases at V and 0 bases at J, with 15 bases between the two ends. The germline V gene has CDR1 MDHEN and CDR2 SYDVKM. The CDR3, as DNA: TGTGCCAGCAGTTTTAGGGGTCACTCTCCCTCCTACGAGCAGTACTTC. This sequence encodes CASSFRGHSPSYEQYF.

This sequence joins TRBV19 and TRBJ1-5, with D maybe TRBD1 (6 bases). The CDR3 is 17 amino acids. Germline CDR1 and CDR2: LNHDA and SQIVND (reference sequence). V was cut by 5 bases and J by 0 bases, with 17 bases left in between. CDR3 sequence: CASSAADRTYSNQPQHF. The CDR3 DNA follows: TGTGCCAGTAGTGCCGCAGACAGGACCTATAGCAATCAGCCCCAGCATTTT. The full variable domain, in which reference TRBV19 and TRBJ1-5 provide the parts outside the CDR3, is DGGITQSPKYLFRKEGQNVTLSCEQNLNHDAMYWYRQDPGQGLRLIYYSQIVNDFQKGDIAEGYSVSREKKESFPLTVTSAQKNPTAFYLCASSAADRTYSNQPQHFGDGTRLSIL.

In its sample, this clone was seen once. The CDR3 loop reads CASLEGAGGSSYEQYF. CDR3 in DNA: TGTGCCAGCTTGGAGGGGGCGGGAGGGAGCTCCTACGAGCAGTACTTC. The V gene is TRBV2, the J gene TRBJ2-7, with 9 nucleotides matching TRBD2. CDR3 length: 16 amino acids. The germline V gene has CDR1 SNHLY and CDR2 FYNNEI. Trimming at V came to 8 bases and at J to 0 bases, leaving 11 bases not matched to a gene.

The rearrangement links TRBV20-1 to TRBJ2-1; 8 bases line up with TRBD2. This CDR3 has 15 residues. With V trimmed by 3 bases and J by 12 bases, 16 bases remained unmatched. Germline CDR1 DFQATT, CDR2 SNEGSKA (reference sequence). The chain's CDR3 is CSASVRAGVSLGQFF. The CDR3 DNA reads TGCAGTGCTAGTGTCAGAGCGGGAGTTAGCCTCGGGCAGTTCTTC.

The V call is TRBV6-6, the J call TRBJ1-6; D remains ambiguous. V gave up 5 bases and J gave up 7 bases, with 15 bases separating them. Germline CDR1 reads MNHNY; CDR2 reads SVGAGI (reference sequence). The CDR3 extends over 15 amino acids. CDR3 sequence reads: CASSPRGLGNSPLHF. In nucleotides, the CDR3 is TGTGCCAGCAGTCCACGGGGTTTGGGAAATTCACCCCTCCACTTT.

V gene TRBV7-2 combines with J gene TRBJ2-3, with D possibly matching TRBD2 (7 bases). This CDR3 comprises 16 residues. The germline V gene encodes CDR1 SGHTA and CDR2 FQGNSA. Deletions cut 5 bases from V and 0 bases from J, with 15 bases between. As DNA, the CDR3 is TGTGCCAGCAGCCCTCGGCGGGGGCTAAGCACAGATACGCAGTATTTT. This codes for CASSPRRGLSTDTQYF.

The chain joins TRBV6-4 to TRBJ2-3, with D perhaps matching TRBD2 (5 bases). CDR1 and CDR2 (germline): MRHNA, SNTAGT. The CDR3 totals 13 residues. V was shortened by 5 bases and J by 3 bases, with 9 bases between the two germline ends. In DNA, the CDR3 is TGTGCCAGCAGTTACGGGGAGACAGATACGCAGTATTTT. It is translated as CASSYGETDTQYF.

V is TRBV5-6 and J is TRBJ2-1; D ambiguous. Germline CDR1 and CDR2: SGHDT and YYEEEE. This CDR3 is built from 12 residues. The V gene lost 1 base and the J gene lost 6 bases, with 5 bases spanning the gap. In DNA, the CDR3 is TGTGCCAGCAGCTTGCAGGTCAATGAGCAGTTCTTC. Translating it yields CASSLQVNEQFF.

The chain uses TRBV28 and TRBJ1-4, with a possible D match to TRBD1 (5 bases). V was trimmed by 4 bases and J by 0 bases, leaving 9 bases between them. The CDR3 has 15 amino acids. CDR1 is MDHEN, CDR2 SYDVKM, per germline. The CDR3 nucleotides read TGTGCCAGCAGTTCGACAGTCACAACTAATGAAAAACTGTTTTTT. It encodes CASSSTVTTNEKLFF.

The chain employs TRBV7-2 and TRBJ1-2; the D gene is possibly TRBD1 (6 bases). The V gene lost 1 base and the J gene lost 4 bases, with 13 bases spanning the gap. This CDR3 region has 15 residues. Germline V gene lookup returns CDR1 SGHTA and CDR2 FQGNSA. Written as DNA, the CDR3 is TGTGCCAGCAGCTTAGAAGGGGGGGCGCTCTATGGCTACACCTTC. Translation: CASSLEGGALYGYTF.

The V and J genes are TRBV11-3 and TRBJ2-1, with 9 bases fitting TRBD2. The CDR3 runs 15 residues. J lost 6 bases, V lost 5 bases, and 8 bases had no gene match. The germline V gene has CDR1 SGHNT and CDR2 YENEEA. CDR3 nucleotides: TGTGCCAGCAGCCCCTTTAGCGGGAGCGGCAATGAGCAGTTCTTC. Translated: CASSPFSGSGNEQFF.

The chain joins TRBV28 to TRBJ1-4, with 7 bases that match TRBD1. The trim removed 6 bases at V and 0 bases at J, leaving 13 bases unmatched. The length of the CDR3 is 18 residues. The germline gives CDR1 MDHEN, CDR2 SYDVKM. CDR3 residues: CASRSSSGGMATNEKLFF. CDR3 bases: TGTGCCAGCAGGTCAAGCTCAGGGGGAATGGCAACTAATGAAAAACTGTTTTTT.

The chain recombines TRBV28 with TRBJ1-1, with TRBD1 identical over 11 bases. The length of the CDR3 is 15 residues. J was trimmed by 5 bases and V by 5 bases; bases with no gene match: 7. Germline assignment: CDR1 MDHEN and CDR2 SYDVKM. In nucleotides, the CDR3 is TGTGCCAGCAGTCAACATGGACAGGGGGCTACTGAAGCTTTCTTT. Translated: CASSQHGQGATEAFF.

This clone is a singleton in its sample. V is TRBV6-5 and J is TRBJ2-3; a possible D gene is TRBD2 (6 bases). This CDR3 contains 16 residues. The germline V and J ends were trimmed by 2 bases and 0 bases, with 12 bases remaining between them. Germline CDR1 and CDR2: MNHEY and SVGAGI. Here the CDR3 DNA reads TGTGCCAGCAGTTACCTCGGGGGAGGTAGCACAGATACGCAGTATTTT. It yields the protein CASSYLGGGSTDTQYF.

On this clone: The junction departs from the called germline gene at one end, perhaps through a read error. The V gene is TRBV30, the J gene TRBJ2-4; 9 nucleotides match TRBD1. This CDR3 region has 11 residues. Germline CDR1 GTSNPN, CDR2 SVGIG (reference sequence). Here the CDR3 reads CAWSGGQGSNF. CDR3 DNA: TGTGCCTGGAGTGGCGGACAGGGGAGTAACTTC.

The V gene is TRBV19, the J gene TRBJ2-1; possible D gene TRBD2, 6 bases. This CDR3 is 16 amino acids long. CDR1 is LNHDA and CDR2 is SQIVND in the germline V gene (reference sequence). Trimming pared 3 bases from V and 0 bases from J, leaving 12 bases between. As DNA, the CDR3 is TGTGCCAGTAGTATTATGGCGGGAAGCTCCTACAATGAGCAGTTCTTC. This gives the protein CASSIMAGSSYNEQFF. Looking up the rest from reference TRBV19 and TRBJ2-1 gives the full variable domain: DGGITQSPKYLFRKEGQNVTLSCEQNLNHDAMYWYRQDPGQGLRLIYYSQIVNDFQKGDIAEGYSVSREKKESFPLTVTSAQKNPTAFYLCASSIMAGSSYNEQFFGPGTRLTVL.

This clone occurred once. The V call is TRBV28, the J call TRBJ1-1, with a tentative D call TRBD1 (5 bases). V was cut by 6 bases and J by 7 bases, with 12 bases left in between. Germline CDR1 and CDR2: MDHEN and SYDVKM. This CDR3 is 12 amino acids long. This CDR3 reads CASSPPRVEAFF. As DNA, the CDR3 is TGTGCCAGCAGCCCCCCCAGGGTTGAAGCTTTCTTT.

J is TRBJ1-4 and V is TRBV28; no clear D gene. The length of the CDR3 is 15 residues. Germline CDR1 is MDHEN and CDR2 is SYDVKM. The germline V and J ends were trimmed by 2 bases and 4 bases, with 11 bases remaining between them. Here the CDR3 DNA reads TGTGCCAGCAGTTTAACCACAGTGGGTAATGAAAAACTGTTTTTT. Translated: CASSLTTVGNEKLFF.

The chain couples TRBV6-5 to TRBJ2-2; 9 nucleotides agree with TRBD1. The CDR3 covers 15 residues. Germline V CDR1 and CDR2: MNHEY, SVGAGI. Trimming removed 7 bases from V and 5 bases from J; junction bases left unmatched: 8. The CDR3 sequence is CASKSGTGITGELFF. CDR3 bases: TGTGCCAGCAAATCCGGGACAGGGATTACCGGGGAGCTGTTTTTT.

The gene calls are TRBV19 and TRBJ2-7; 8 positions agree with TRBD1. CDR1 and CDR2 (germline): LNHDA, SQIVND (reference sequence). This CDR3 has 15 amino acids. After removal of 4 bases from V and 2 bases from J, the junction contained 7 bases not matched to a gene. CDR3 in DNA: TGTGCCAGTAGTAGGGGGACAGGCTCGCCCTACGAGCAGTACTTC. It is translated as CASSRGTGSPYEQYF.

The chain is built from TRBV6-5 and TRBJ2-1, with 7 bases aligning to TRBD2. This CDR3 comprises 14 residues. The V segment lost 6 bases and the J segment 2 bases; nucleotides outside the gene matches: 4. Germline loops: CDR1 MNHEY, CDR2 SVGAGI. The CDR3: CASSNSGPYNEQFF. CDR3 coding DNA: TGTGCCAGCAGCAATAGCGGGCCCTACAATGAGCAGTTCTTC.

J is TRBJ2-4 and V is TRBV11-2, with 9 bases aligning to TRBD1. In germline, CDR1 is SGHAT, CDR2 FQNNGV. There are 14 residues in the CDR3. J was trimmed by 6 bases and V by 8 bases; bases with no gene match: 8. The CDR3 DNA reads as TGTGCCAGCGGGCCTGGGACAGGGCTAAACATTCAGTACTTC. Its protein product is CASGPGTGLNIQYF. Complete variable domain (other parts from reference TRBV11-2 and TRBJ2-4): EAGVAQSPRYKIIEKRQSVAFWCNPISGHATLYWYQQILGQGPKLLIQFQNNGVVDDSQLPKDRFSAERLKGVDSTLKIQPAKLEDSAVYLCASGPGTGLNIQYFGAGTRLSVL.

The gene calls are TRBV10-1 and TRBJ2-1; the D gene is possibly TRBD2 (5 bases). From germline, CDR1 is WNHNN and CDR2 SYGVQD (reference sequence). V lost 2 bases, J lost 8 bases, and 16 bases lay in between. The length of the CDR3 is 15 residues. CDR3 amino acids: CASSEGWEPQDEQFF. DNA of the CDR3: TGCGCCAGCAGTGAGGGGTGGGAGCCCCAAGATGAGCAGTTCTTC.

The J gene is TRBJ1-2, the V gene TRBV28; 11 positions match TRBD1. V lost 7 bases and J lost 0; bases outside the gene matches: 7. Germline V CDR1 and CDR2: MDHEN, SYDVKM. The CDR3 is 16 residues long. The CDR3 DNA reads as TGTGCCAGCACCGAGGACAGGGGGCCTTCTAACTATGGCTACACCTTC. Its protein product is CASTEDRGPSNYGYTF.

The V and J genes are TRBV28 and TRBJ1-2; D call uncertain. The CDR3 contains 14 residues. Germline values: CDR1 MDHEN, CDR2 SYDVKM. The V end lost 4 bases, the J end lost 4 bases, and 13 bases lay between the germline ends. DNA for the CDR3: TGTGCCAGCAGTTCGGTCAGCCCGGGCTATGGCTACACCTTC. Protein product: CASSSVSPGYGYTF.

The rearrangement uses TRBV27 and TRBJ1-1; TRBD1 is a possible D gene (6 bases). V lost 6 bases and J lost 4, with 15 bases in between. CDR1 and CDR2 from the germline V gene are MNHEY and SMNVEV (reference sequence). CDR3 length: 14 amino acids. The chain's CDR3 is CASRGLGHPTEAFF. The CDR3 DNA reads as TGTGCCAGCAGGGGATTGGGACACCCCACTGAAGCTTTCTTT.